These 13 T cell receptor beta chains share one sample of origin, sequenced in a study of blood T cell repertoires in COVID-19 (dated by TCRdb to 2018 to 2020). The library was made by the immunoSEQ multiplex PCR assay. Entries here come from immuneACCESS through TCRdb and include only in-frame sequences with V and J called. Some clones fail to appear in such tables; in the studies checked, an unresolved V gene covers under half of the shortfall, and the cause of the remainder is unknown. The sample table contains 220,000 or so clones; only one count was recorded for around 84% of them. Approximately 7.3% of the sample comes from the top ten. Material for sequencing was PBMCs or T cells enriched from blood (not recorded which). Receptor source: a woman between 40 and 50 years old who had recovered from COVID-19.

The gene calls are TRBV18 and TRBJ2-5; D remains ambiguous. Germline V CDR1 and CDR2: KGHSH, LQKENI. The CDR3 runs 14 residues. The ends were cut back, 3 bases at V and 5 bases at J, with 13 bases in the middle. The CDR3 region is CASSPGRYRETQYF. The CDR3 region has the DNA TGTGCCAGCTCACCCGGTCGCTACCGGGAGACCCAGTACTTC.

In its sample, this clone was seen a few times. The J gene is TRBJ1-1, the V gene TRBV7-2; D possibly corresponds to TRBD1 (6 bases). The V end lost 3 bases, the J end lost 3 bases, and 14 bases lay between the germline ends. CDR1 and CDR2 (germline): SGHTA, FQGNSA. The CDR3 extends over 15 amino acids. CDR3 amino acids: CASSFKGTGYTEAFF. The CDR3 DNA reads as TGTGCCAGCAGCTTCAAGGGTACAGGGTACACTGAAGCTTTCTTT.

The rearrangement links TRBV13 to TRBJ1-1, with D perhaps TRBD1 (5 bases). This CDR3 has 17 amino acids. V was cut by 7 bases and J by 1 base, with 22 bases left in between. Germline loops: CDR1 PRHDT, CDR2 FYEKMQ (reference sequence). The CDR3 is CASTRLEGGTGNTEAFF. CDR3 coding DNA: TGTGCCAGCACCCGCCTGGAGGGAGGGACGGGGAACACTGAAGCTTTCTTT.

The CDR3: CASSLGDRANTEAFF. The CDR3 DNA sequence: TGTGCCAGCAGCTTGGGGGACAGGGCGAACACTGAAGCTTTCTTT. The J gene is TRBJ1-1, the V gene TRBV5-6; 9 bases line up with TRBD1. CDR1 and CDR2 from the germline V gene are SGHDT and YYEEEE. With V trimmed by 0 bases and J by 1 base, 1 base remained unmatched. This CDR3 has 15 residues.

V is TRBV5-1 and J is TRBJ2-5, with D possibly TRBD1 on 6 matching bases. The CDR3 totals 14 residues. Trimming cost V 0 bases and J 4 bases, with 10 bases left between them. Germline CDR1 SGHRS, CDR2 YFSETQ. The CDR3 DNA sequence: TGCGCCAGCAGCTTGGAAACAGGGATAGAGACCCAGTACTTC. This encodes CASSLETGIETQYF.

The V and J genes are TRBV5-6 and TRBJ1-6; TRBD1 matches at 7 bases. CDR1 is SGHDT, CDR2 YYEEEE, per germline. Losses at the gene ends were 2 bases for V and 9 bases for J; bases not matched to a gene: 14. The CDR3 spans 17 residues. The CDR3 DNA is TGTGCCAGCAGCTTCGGACAGGAGATCGTGCTTAGTTCACCCCTCCACTTT. Translation gives CASSFGQEIVLSSPLHF. Filled out from reference TRBV5-6 and TRBJ1-6, the complete variable domain reads DAGVTQSPTHLIKTRGQQVTLRCSPKSGHDTVSWYQQALGQGPQFIFQYYEEEERQRGNFPDRFSGHQFPNYSSELNVNALLLGDSALYLCASSFGQEIVLSSPLHFGNGTRLTVT.

The V call is TRBV20-1, the J call TRBJ1-6, with a weak D call TRBD1 (5 bases). The germline V gene has CDR1 DFQATT and CDR2 SNEGSKA (reference sequence). Trimming cost V 3 bases and J 8 bases, with 14 bases left between them. There are 14 residues in the CDR3. The CDR3 spells CSASKQGSDSPLHF. The CDR3 nucleotides are TGCAGTGCTAGTAAGCAGGGTTCAGATTCACCCCTCCACTTT.

The chain joins TRBV28 to TRBJ1-1; 10 nucleotides line up with TRBD1. After removal of 2 bases from V and 3 bases from J, the junction contained 6 bases not matched to a gene. The CDR3 consists of 16 residues. Germline V gene lookup returns CDR1 MDHEN and CDR2 SYDVKM. The chain's CDR3 is CASSLRQGAWYTEAFF. DNA for the CDR3: TGTGCCAGCAGTTTAAGACAGGGGGCCTGGTACACTGAAGCTTTCTTT.

The V gene is TRBV7-9, the J gene TRBJ1-6; D is undetermined. Germline lookup yields CDR1 SEHNR and CDR2 FQNEAQ (reference sequence). This CDR3 comprises 14 residues. V lost 5 bases, J lost 10 bases, and 15 bases lay in between. The CDR3 nucleotides read TGTGCCAGCAGCCCTCTCGAGACGGGGTCACCCCTCCACTTT. The encoded protein is CASSPLETGSPLHF.

The chain combines TRBV28 with TRBJ2-7; 10 bases map to TRBD1. Germline-derived CDR1 and CDR2 are MDHEN and SYDVKM. The CDR3 has 14 residues. V trimming: 6 bases; J trimming: 6 bases; junction bases outside the gene matches: 8. The CDR3 loop reads CASRPPDRGGEQYF. In DNA form, the CDR3 reads TGTGCCAGCAGACCACCGGACAGGGGGGGCGAGCAGTACTTC.

This clone was seen a few times. This chain links TRBV18 with TRBJ1-1; D not resolved. CDR3 length: 13 residues. Germline lookup yields CDR1 KGHSH and CDR2 LQKENI. V was pared by 4 bases and J by 4 bases, with 10 bases between. The CDR3 here is CASSLELRTEAFF. In DNA, the CDR3 is TGTGCCAGCTCACTCGAGCTACGCACTGAAGCTTTCTTT.

The rearrangement joins TRBV29-1 to TRBJ2-1; 7 bases match TRBD2. Trimming at V came to 4 bases and at J to 9 bases, leaving 12 bases not matched to a gene. Germline CDR1 is SQVTM and CDR2 is ANQGSEA. The CDR3 runs to 14 residues. DNA of the CDR3: TGCAGCGTTGTTATCATGGTGGGGGGGGTTGAGCAGTTCTTC. As protein: CSVVIMVGGVEQFF.

The chain uses TRBV11-2 and TRBJ2-2; D is perhaps TRBD1 (6 bases). This CDR3 has 15 amino acids. Germline V CDR1 and CDR2: SGHAT, FQNNGV. The ends were cut back, 5 bases at V and 3 bases at J, with 13 bases in the middle. CDR3 region: CASSPQGIDTGELFF. CDR3 nucleotide sequence: TGTGCCAGCAGCCCACAGGGAATTGACACCGGGGAGCTGTTTTTT.